This is a list of T cell receptor beta chains from one sample in a study of blood T cell repertoires in COVID-19. Generated by immunoSEQ multiplex PCR, the TCRdb table keeps only in-frame clones and is missing some. The sample holds 300,000 to 450,000 clones, roughly 85% seen once. Sequencing was done on a sample of peripheral blood. Every receptor here comes from a woman aged 18 to 35 with acute or convalescent COVID-19. Both conserved end residues are part of each CDR3. The D gene is left open where the match is weak. Size is omitted from some rows. Given values are once, few, many or a class for expanded clones.

size	J	V	D	CDR3	DNA
once	TRBJ2-7	TRBV3-1/TRBV3-2	TRBD2	CASSQGTSVYYEQYF	TGTGCCAGCAGCCAAGGGACTAGCGTATACTACGAGCAGTACTTC
many	TRBJ1-5	TRBV28	-	CASSFSGSHNQPQHF	TGTGCCAGCAGTTTCTCCGGGTCCCACAATCAGCCCCAGCATTTT
-	TRBJ1-5	TRBV30	-	CAVGGGGDNQPQHF	TGTGCTGTAGGAGGAGGAGGTGACAATCAGCCCCAGCATTTT
-	TRBJ1-2	TRBV24-1	-	CATSDSGVGYTF	TGTGCCACCAGTGATTCAGGGGTAGGCTACACCTTC
-	TRBJ2-1	TRBV4-2	TRBD2	CASSQDLVTSAYNEQFF	TGTGCCAGCAGCCAAGATCTTGTGACTAGCGCCTACAATGAGCAGTTCTTC
-	TRBJ2-1	TRBV27	-	CASSFPSGEQFF	TGTGCCAGCAGTTTCCCTTCCGGTGAGCAGTTCTTC
-	TRBJ1-4	TRBV7-6	-	CASSTVGERGEKLFF	TGTGCCAGCAGCACAGTGGGGGAAAGGGGGGAAAAACTGTTTTTT
once	TRBJ1-2	TRBV9	TRBD1	CASSVDQGEYGYTF	TGTGCCAGCAGCGTAGATCAGGGGGAGTATGGCTACACCTTC
-	TRBJ1-3	TRBV27	-	CASSNTGSGNTIYF	TGTGCCAGCAGCAACACAGGGTCTGGAAACACCATATATTTT
few	TRBJ1-6	TRBV27	-	CASSSQGFNSPLHF	TGTGCCAGCAGTTCTCAGGGGTTCAATTCACCCCTCCACTTT
-	TRBJ1-6	TRBV27	TRBD1	CASSLLGQGEIYNSPLHF	TGTGCCAGCAGTTTATTAGGACAGGGGGAAATTTATAATTCACCCCTCCACTTT
-	TRBJ2-5	TRBV27	TRBD1	CASSSGQSETQYF	TGTGCCAGCAGTTCGGGACAGAGCGAGACCCAGTACTTC
-	TRBJ1-1	TRBV7-2	-	CASSLLNTEAFF	TGTGCCAGCAGCCTACTAAACACTGAAGCTTTCTTT
-	TRBJ2-7	TRBV19	TRBD1	CASSSDRVEVEQYF	TGTGCCAGTAGCTCGGACAGGGTAGAGGTCGAGCAGTACTTC
-	TRBJ1-2	TRBV7-9	-	CASSFGGRHTF	TGTGCCAGCAGCTTCGGGGGGCGGCACACCTTC
-	TRBJ2-7	TRBV19	-	CASSDTGLYEQYF	TGTGCCAGTAGTGATACAGGGTTGTACGAGCAGTACTTC
-	TRBJ1-6	TRBV5-6	-	CASSFQPGNNSPLHF	TGTGCCAGCAGCTTTCAACCAGGAAATAATTCACCCCTCCACTTT
-	TRBJ1-5	TRBV27	TRBD1	CASRSGQATGYSNQPQHF	TGTGCCAGCAGATCCGGACAGGCCACGGGGTATAGCAATCAGCCCCAGCATTTT
-	TRBJ1-4	TRBV6-5	-	CASSYFGGVEEKLFF	TGTGCCAGCAGTTACTTCGGGGGGGTGGAAGAAAAACTGTTTTTT
-	TRBJ1-4	TRBV20-1	-	CSASRGATNEKLFF	TGCAGTGCTAGTCGGGGGGCAACTAATGAAAAACTGTTTTTT
-	TRBJ1-4	TRBV11-2	-	CASSLGSEGGYEKLFF	TGTGCCAGCAGCTTAGGGTCGGAGGGAGGGTATGAAAAACTGTTTTTT
-	TRBJ1-6	TRBV4-1	TRBD1	CASSPPRQGASSPLHF	TGCGCCAGCAGCCCACCGAGACAGGGTGCCAGTTCACCCCTCCACTTT
-	TRBJ1-3	TRBV23-1	-	CASSQSGGEAGNTIYF	TGCGCCAGCAGTCAATCGGGTGGGGAGGCGGGAAACACCATATATTTT
-	TRBJ1-1	TRBV19	-	CASSMFRNTEAFF	TGTGCCAGTAGTATGTTCAGGAACACTGAAGCTTTCTTT
-	TRBJ1-2	TRBV5-1	TRBD1	CASSSATGQARPTGYTF	TGCGCCAGCAGCTCGGCGACAGGACAGGCCCGCCCAACTGGCTACACCTTC
-	TRBJ2-3	TRBV7-3	TRBD1	CASSATGTGGLTLTTDTQYF	TGTGCCAGCAGCGCAACCGGGACAGGGGGCTTGACCTTAACCACAGATACGCAGTATTTT
-	TRBJ2-7	TRBV9	TRBD2	CASSVEREGPYEQYF	TGTGCCAGCAGCGTAGAGCGGGAGGGCCCCTACGAGCAGTACTTC
-	TRBJ2-1	TRBV5-1	TRBD1	CASSLGGTGTYNEQFF	TGCGCCAGCAGCTTGGGCGGGACAGGGACCTACAATGAGCAGTTCTTC
-	TRBJ2-3	TRBV5-4	TRBD2	CASSRAGGSTDTQYF	TGTGCCAGCAGCCGAGCGGGAGGGAGCACAGATACGCAGTATTTT
-	TRBJ2-2	TRBV5-1	-	CASTLTGELFF	TGCGCCAGCACCCTAACCGGGGAGCTGTTTTTT
-	TRBJ2-5	TRBV27	-	CASSLGASATRETQYF	TGTGCCAGCAGTTTAGGGGCTAGCGCAACCCGGGAGACCCAGTACTTC
few	TRBJ2-7	TRBV7-2	TRBD1	CASSRTQGAAEQYF	TGTGCCAGCAGCAGGACTCAGGGGGCGGCGGAGCAGTACTTC
-	TRBJ1-1	TRBV19	-	CASSIRGTEAFF	TGTGCCAGTAGTATTCGGGGAACTGAAGCTTTCTTT
-	TRBJ2-5	TRBV5-4	TRBD1	CASSSDRGEIETQYF	TGTGCCAGCAGCTCCGACAGGGGGGAGATAGAGACCCAGTACTTC
-	TRBJ1-2	TRBV19	TRBD1	CASSSGTGGYYGYTF	TGTGCCAGTAGTTCCGGGACAGGGGGGTACTATGGCTACACCTTC
-	TRBJ1-2	TRBV27	-	CASSSRGSYGYTF	TGTGCCAGCAGTTCCAGGGGAAGCTATGGCTACACCTTC
once	TRBJ2-3	TRBV29-1	-	CSVVSRGRELGTDTQYF	TGCAGCGTTGTAAGTAGAGGGAGAGAATTAGGCACAGATACGCAGTATTTT